These 2 T cell receptor beta chains originate from one sample sequenced in a study of blood T cell repertoires in COVID-19. TCRdb's copy holds only in-frame clones and misses some; the assay was immunoSEQ multiplex PCR. The sample yields around 300,000 clones, around 81% seen once. The sample comprised peripheral blood. Every receptor here comes from a woman aged 45-65 years with active or convalescent COVID-19.

This chain uses TRBV5-1 with TRBJ2-5; possibly TRBD2 for D (6 bases). The germline gives CDR1 SGHRS, CDR2 YFSETQ. The germline V and J ends were trimmed by 4 bases and 2 bases, with 15 bases remaining between them. The CDR3 spans 15 residues. The CDR3 nucleotides are TGCGCCAGCAGCGCAGCAGGAGGGTGGCAAGAGACCCAGTACTTC. This codes for CASSAAGGWQETQYF.

The chain employs TRBV7-9 and TRBJ1-2; D possibly corresponds to TRBD1 (5 bases). V shed 5 bases and J shed 4 bases, with 11 bases lying between them. The CDR3 totals 13 residues. Looked up from germline, CDR1 is SEHNR and CDR2 is FQNEAQ (reference sequence). The CDR3 sequence: CASSPKGIYGYTF. The CDR3 nucleotides are TGTGCCAGCAGCCCGAAGGGGATCTATGGCTACACCTTC.